This T cell receptor (beta chain) emerged from a study of T cell responses to AZD1222 COVID-19 vaccine. The study's findings and limits: Along spike, vaccine-associated CD4 TCRs were found throughout, with dominance at 160-218 and 743-854. The sample set comprised mostly white British donors with more females, and clonal diversity was possibly underestimated. Baseline seropositivity occurred in only a handful of AZD1222 recipients.

The ends lost 5 bases at V and 7 bases at J; junction bases unmatched: 9. The CDR3 length is 16 residues. The germline V gene encodes CDR1 SGHVS and CDR2 FNYEAQ. This clone was seen a single time. What it binds is unknown. Sequenced by immunoSEQ multiplex PCR; TCRdb stores in-frame clones only, minus some. The profile covers approximately 200,000 clones, with around 94% appearing a single time and over 1.5% taken by the ten largest. The sample in question was peripheral blood, obtained 28 days after the second dose of the MenACWY control vaccine. The rearrangement joins TRBV7-6 to TRBJ2-1; 12 nucleotides match TRBD2. The clonotype was recovered from an adult who received the MenACWY meningococcal vaccine as a control. The CDR3 nucleotides read TGTGCCAGCAGCACCCGACTAGCGGGGGTTATGAATGAGCAGTTCTTC. It specifies CASSTRLAGVMNEQFF.